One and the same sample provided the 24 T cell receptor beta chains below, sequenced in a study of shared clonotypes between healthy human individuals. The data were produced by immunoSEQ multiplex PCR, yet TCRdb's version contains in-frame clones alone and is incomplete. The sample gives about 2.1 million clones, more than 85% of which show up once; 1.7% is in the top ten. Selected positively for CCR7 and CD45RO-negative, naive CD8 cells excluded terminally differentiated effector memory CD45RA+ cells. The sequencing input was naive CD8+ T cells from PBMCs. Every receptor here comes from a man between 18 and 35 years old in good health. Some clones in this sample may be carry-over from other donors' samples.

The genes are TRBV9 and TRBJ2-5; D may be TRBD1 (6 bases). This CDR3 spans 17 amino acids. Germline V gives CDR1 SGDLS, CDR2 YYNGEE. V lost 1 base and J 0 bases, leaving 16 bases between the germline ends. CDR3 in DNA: TGTGCCAGCAGCGTAAGAGGACAGTCCGATTACCAAGAGACCCAGTACTTC. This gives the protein CASSVRGQSDYQETQYF.

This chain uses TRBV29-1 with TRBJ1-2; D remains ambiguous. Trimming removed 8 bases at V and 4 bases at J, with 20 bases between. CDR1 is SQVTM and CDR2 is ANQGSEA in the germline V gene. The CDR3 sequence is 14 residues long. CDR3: CSPRRAGLSYGYTF. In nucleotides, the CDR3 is TGCAGCCCCCGGAGGGCTGGACTGAGCTATGGCTACACCTTC. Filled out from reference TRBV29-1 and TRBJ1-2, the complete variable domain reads SAVISQKPSRDICQRGTSLTIQCQVDSQVTMMFWYRQQPGQSLTLIATANQGSEATYESGFVIDKFPISRPNLTFSTLTVSNMSPEDSSIYLCSPRRAGLSYGYTFGSGTRLTVV.

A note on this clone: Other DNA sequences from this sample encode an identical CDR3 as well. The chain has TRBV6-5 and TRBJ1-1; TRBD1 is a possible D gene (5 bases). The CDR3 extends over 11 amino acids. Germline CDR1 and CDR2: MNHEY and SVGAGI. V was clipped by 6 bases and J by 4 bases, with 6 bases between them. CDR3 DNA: TGTGCCAGCAGCGGGGGCACTGAAGCTTTCTTT. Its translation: CASSGGTEAFF.

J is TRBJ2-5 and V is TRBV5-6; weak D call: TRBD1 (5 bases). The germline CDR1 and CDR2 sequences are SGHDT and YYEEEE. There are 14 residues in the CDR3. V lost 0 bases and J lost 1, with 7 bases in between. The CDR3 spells CASSLETGQETQYF. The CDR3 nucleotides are TGTGCCAGCAGCTTGGAAACAGGCCAAGAGACCCAGTACTTC.

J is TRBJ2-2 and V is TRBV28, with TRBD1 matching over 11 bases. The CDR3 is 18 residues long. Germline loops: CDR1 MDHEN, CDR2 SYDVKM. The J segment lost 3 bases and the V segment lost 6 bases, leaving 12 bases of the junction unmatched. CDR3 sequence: CASRPSTRDRGYTGELFF. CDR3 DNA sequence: TGTGCCAGCAGGCCCTCGACCCGGGACAGGGGGTACACCGGGGAGCTGTTTTTT. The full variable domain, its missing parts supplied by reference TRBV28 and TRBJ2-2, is DVKVTQSSRYLVKRTGEKVFLECVQDMDHENMFWYRQDPGLGLRLIYFSYDVKMKEKGDIPEGYSVSREKKERFSLILESASTNQTSMYLCASRPSTRDRGYTGELFFGEGSRLTVL.

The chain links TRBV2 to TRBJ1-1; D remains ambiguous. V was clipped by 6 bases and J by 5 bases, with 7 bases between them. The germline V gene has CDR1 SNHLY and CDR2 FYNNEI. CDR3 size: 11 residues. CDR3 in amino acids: CASRQSTEAFF. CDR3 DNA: TGTGCCAGCAGGCAGAGTACTGAAGCTTTCTTT.

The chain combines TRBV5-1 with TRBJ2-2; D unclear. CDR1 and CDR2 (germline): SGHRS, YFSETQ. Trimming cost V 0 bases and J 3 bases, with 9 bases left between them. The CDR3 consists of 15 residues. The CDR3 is CASSLVGFDTGELFF. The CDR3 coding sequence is TGCGCCAGCAGCTTGGTTGGGTTTGACACCGGGGAGCTGTTTTTT.

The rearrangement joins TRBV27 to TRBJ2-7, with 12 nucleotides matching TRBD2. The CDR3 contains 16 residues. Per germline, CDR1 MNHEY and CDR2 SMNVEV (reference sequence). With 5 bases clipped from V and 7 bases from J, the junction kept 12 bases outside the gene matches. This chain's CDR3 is CASSQPGLAGSWEQYF. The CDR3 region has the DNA TGTGCCAGCAGTCAGCCAGGACTAGCGGGATCCTGGGAGCAGTACTTC.

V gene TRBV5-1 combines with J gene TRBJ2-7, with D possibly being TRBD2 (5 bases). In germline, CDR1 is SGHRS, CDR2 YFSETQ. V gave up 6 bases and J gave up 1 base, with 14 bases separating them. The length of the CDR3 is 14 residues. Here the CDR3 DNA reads TGCGCCAGCAATCAGGCCCCGGGATCCTACGAGCAGTACTTC. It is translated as CASNQAPGSYEQYF.

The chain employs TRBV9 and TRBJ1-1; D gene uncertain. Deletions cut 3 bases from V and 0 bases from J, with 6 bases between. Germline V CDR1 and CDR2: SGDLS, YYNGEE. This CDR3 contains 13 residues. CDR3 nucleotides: TGTGCCAGCAGCGCGGCCTTGAACACTGAAGCTTTCTTT. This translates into CASSAALNTEAFF.

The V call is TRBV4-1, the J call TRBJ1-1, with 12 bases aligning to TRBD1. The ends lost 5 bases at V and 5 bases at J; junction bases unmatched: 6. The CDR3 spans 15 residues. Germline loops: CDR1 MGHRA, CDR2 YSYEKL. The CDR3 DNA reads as TGCGCCAGCAGCTATAGGGGACAGGGGGCGACTGAAGCTTTCTTT. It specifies CASSYRGQGATEAFF.

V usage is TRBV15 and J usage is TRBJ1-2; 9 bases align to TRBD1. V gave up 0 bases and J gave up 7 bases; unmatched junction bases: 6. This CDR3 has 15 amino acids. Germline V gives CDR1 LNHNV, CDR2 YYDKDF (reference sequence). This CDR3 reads CATSREWDRVIGYTF. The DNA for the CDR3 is TGTGCCACCAGCAGAGAGTGGGACAGGGTAATTGGCTACACCTTC.

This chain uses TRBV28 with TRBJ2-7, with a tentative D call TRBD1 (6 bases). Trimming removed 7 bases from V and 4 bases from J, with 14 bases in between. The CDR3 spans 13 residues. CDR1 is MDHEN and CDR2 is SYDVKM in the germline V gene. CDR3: CASTLGGGYEQYF. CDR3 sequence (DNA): TGTGCCAGCACTCTTGGGGGCGGATACGAGCAGTACTTC.

CDR3 protein: CASGGAYTDEQFF. Here the CDR3 DNA reads TGCGCCAGCGGGGGGGCATATACGGATGAGCAGTTCTTC. V and J are TRBV10-1 and TRBJ2-1; D perhaps matches TRBD2 (7 bases). The germline V and J ends were trimmed by 8 bases and 8 bases, with 16 bases remaining between them. The CDR3 runs 13 residues. Germline V gene data show CDR1 as WNHNN and CDR2 as SYGVQD (reference sequence).

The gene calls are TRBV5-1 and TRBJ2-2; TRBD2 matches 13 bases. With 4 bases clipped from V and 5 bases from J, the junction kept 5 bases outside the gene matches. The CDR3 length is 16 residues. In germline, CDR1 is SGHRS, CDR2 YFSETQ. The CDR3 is CASSGGLAGITGELFF. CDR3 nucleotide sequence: TGCGCCAGCAGCGGGGGACTAGCGGGAATTACCGGGGAGCTGTTTTTT.

CDR3 DNA: TGTGCCACCAGCAGTGGGAGGCGGAGCCCCTACGAGCAGTACTTC. As protein: CATSSGRRSPYEQYF. The rearrangement links TRBV15 to TRBJ2-7, with D possibly matching TRBD2 (6 bases). V was cut by 3 bases and J by 2 bases, with 14 bases left in between. CDR1 and CDR2 from the germline V gene are LNHNV and YYDKDF (reference sequence). This CDR3 is 15 amino acids long.

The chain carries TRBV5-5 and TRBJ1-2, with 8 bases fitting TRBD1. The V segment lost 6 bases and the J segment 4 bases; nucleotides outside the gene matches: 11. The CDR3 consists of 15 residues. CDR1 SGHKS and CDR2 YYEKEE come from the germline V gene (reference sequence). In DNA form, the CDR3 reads TGTGCCAGCACCCCCCGAATACAGGGGGGCTATGGCTACACCTTC. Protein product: CASTPRIQGGYGYTF.

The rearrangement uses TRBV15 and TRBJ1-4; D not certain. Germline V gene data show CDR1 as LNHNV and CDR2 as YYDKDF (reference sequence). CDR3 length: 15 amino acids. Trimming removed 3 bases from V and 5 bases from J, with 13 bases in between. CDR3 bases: TGTGCCACCAGCAGTTCGGCAGCAAAGAATGAAAAACTGTTTTTT. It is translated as CATSSSAAKNEKLFF.

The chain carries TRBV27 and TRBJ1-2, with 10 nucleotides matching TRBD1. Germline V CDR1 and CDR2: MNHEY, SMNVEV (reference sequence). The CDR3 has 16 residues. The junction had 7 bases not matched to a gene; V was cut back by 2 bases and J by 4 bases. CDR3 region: CASSLLPDRGPYGYTF. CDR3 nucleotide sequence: TGTGCCAGCAGTTTACTCCCCGACAGGGGGCCCTATGGCTACACCTTC.

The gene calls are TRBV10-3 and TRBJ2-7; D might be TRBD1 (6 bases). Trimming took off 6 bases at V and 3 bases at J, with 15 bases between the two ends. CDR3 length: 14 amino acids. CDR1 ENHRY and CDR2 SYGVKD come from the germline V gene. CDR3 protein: CAIRPAQGYYEQYF. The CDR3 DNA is TGTGCCATCAGGCCCGCACAGGGCTACTACGAGCAGTACTTC.

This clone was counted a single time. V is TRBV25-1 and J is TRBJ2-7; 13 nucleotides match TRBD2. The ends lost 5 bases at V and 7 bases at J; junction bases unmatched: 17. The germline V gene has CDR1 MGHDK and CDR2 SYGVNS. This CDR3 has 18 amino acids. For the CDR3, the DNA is TGTGCCAGCAGTAGGGGGACCTGGGGACTAGCGGGATACCGAGAGCAGTACTTC. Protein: CASSRGTWGLAGYREQYF.

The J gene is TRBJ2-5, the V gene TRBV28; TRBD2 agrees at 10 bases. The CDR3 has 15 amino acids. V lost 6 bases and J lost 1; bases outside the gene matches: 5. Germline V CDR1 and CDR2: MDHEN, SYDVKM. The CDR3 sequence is CASSLTSGIQETQYF. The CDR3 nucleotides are TGTGCCAGCAGCCTCACTAGCGGGATCCAAGAGACCCAGTACTTC.

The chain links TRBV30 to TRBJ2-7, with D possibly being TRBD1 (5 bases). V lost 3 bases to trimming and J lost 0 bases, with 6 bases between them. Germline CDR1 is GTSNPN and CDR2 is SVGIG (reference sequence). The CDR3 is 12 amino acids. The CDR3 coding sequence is TGTGCCTGGAGGGGGCACTCCTACGAGCAGTACTTC. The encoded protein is CAWRGHSYEQYF.

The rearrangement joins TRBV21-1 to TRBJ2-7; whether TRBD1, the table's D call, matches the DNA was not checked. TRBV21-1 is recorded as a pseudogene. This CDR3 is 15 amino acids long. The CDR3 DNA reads TGTGCCAGCAGCTACCGACAGGGGGGCACCTACGAGCAGTACTTC. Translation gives CASSYRQGGTYEQYF.